These 31 T cell receptor beta chains share one sample of origin, sequenced in a study of OX40 agonist ivuxolimab in advanced cancers. Method: immunoSEQ multiplex PCR; TCRdb's copy keeps in-frame clones and lacks some. The sample carries approximately 63,000 clones, 85% to 90% recorded once. Material: CD4+ or CD8+ T cells sorted from blood, obtained in a trial of the OX40 agonist ivuxolimab. Receptors originate from an adult with an advanced solid tumor such as melanoma, head and neck, liver or kidney cancer.

The chain uses TRBV11-2 and TRBJ2-1; tentatively, D is TRBD2 (5 bases). V was clipped by 5 bases and J by 3 bases, with 23 bases between them. The CDR3 totals 18 residues. Germline assignment: CDR1 SGHAT and CDR2 FQNNGV. Here the CDR3 reads CASSPPFAGGSRYNEQFF. CDR3 sequence (DNA): TGTGCCAGCAGCCCCCCATTTGCGGGTGGGAGCCGCTACAATGAGCAGTTCTTC.

The chain links TRBV27 to TRBJ2-7; possible D gene TRBD2, 6 bases. Trimming cost V 3 bases and J 1 base, with 16 bases left between them. Germline-derived CDR1 and CDR2 are MNHEY and SMNVEV (reference sequence). The CDR3 has 16 residues. DNA for the CDR3: TGTGCCAGCAGTTTGGGGATTGAAGGAGGGTCCTACGAGCAGTACTTC. It codes for CASSLGIEGGSYEQYF.

This chain joins TRBV7-9 and TRBJ1-4; no definite D call. This CDR3 has 15 residues. From germline, CDR1 is SEHNR and CDR2 FQNEAQ (reference sequence). The V and J ends lost 5 bases and 6 bases respectively, with 16 bases between them. CDR3 nucleotide sequence: TGTGCCAGCAGCCTCCTGTCCCAAGGGCATGAAAAACTGTTTTTT. This codes for CASSLLSQGHEKLFF.

The chain joins TRBV6-1 to TRBJ2-3; D is perhaps TRBD2 (6 bases). The CDR3 sequence is 15 residues long. Germline V gene data show CDR1 as MNHNS and CDR2 as SASEGT. V shed 11 bases and J shed 3 bases, with 21 bases lying between them. For the CDR3, the DNA is TGTGCCGGAGGGAGGACGAAATTGGAAACAGATACGCAGTATTTT. It is translated as CAGGRTKLETDTQYF.

The genes are TRBV7-6 and TRBJ2-7; TRBD1 matches 11 bases. The germline CDR1 and CDR2 sequences are SGHVS and FNYEAQ. V shed 5 bases, J shed 4 bases, and the junction held 4 bases outside the gene matches. CDR3 length: 14 residues. In DNA, the CDR3 is TGTGCCAGCAGCCCCGGACAGGGGGCTTACGAGCAGTACTTC. Amino acids: CASSPGQGAYEQYF.

This sequence joins TRBV30 and TRBJ1-1, with a possible D match to TRBD1 (5 bases). Germline V gene lookup returns CDR1 GTSNPN and CDR2 SVGIG (reference sequence). The CDR3 extends over 15 amino acids. The V and J ends lost 2 bases and 3 bases respectively, with 16 bases between them. Here the CDR3 reads CAWSNDVDSYTEAFF. DNA for the CDR3: TGTGCCTGGAGTAATGACGTTGACAGTTACACTGAAGCTTTCTTT.

CDR3 region: CASSIQVLAGGALNEQFF. CDR3 coding DNA: TGTGCCAGTAGTATTCAAGTCCTAGCGGGAGGCGCTCTGAATGAGCAGTTCTTC. The V call is TRBV19, the J call TRBJ2-1; 11 bases agree with TRBD2. This CDR3 has 18 amino acids. Germline V lookup: CDR1 LNHDA, CDR2 SQIVND (reference sequence). J lost 7 bases, V lost 3 bases, and 14 bases had no gene match. Together with reference TRBV19 and TRBJ2-1, the CDR3 gives the full variable domain: DGGITQSPKYLFRKEGQNVTLSCEQNLNHDAMYWYRQDPGQGLRLIYYSQIVNDFQKGDIAEGYSVSREKKESFPLTVTSAQKNPTAFYLCASSIQVLAGGALNEQFFGPGTRLTVL.

V is TRBV9 and J is TRBJ2-1; 7 positions match TRBD2. Germline-derived CDR1 and CDR2 are SGDLS and YYNGEE. V was clipped by 6 bases and J by 0 bases; unmatched bases: 9. CDR3 length: 16 amino acids. The chain's CDR3 is CASTPWREHSYNEQFF. CDR3 nucleotide sequence: TGTGCCAGCACCCCATGGCGGGAGCACTCCTACAATGAGCAGTTCTTC.

The rearrangement uses TRBV7-2 and TRBJ1-2; 10 bases line up with TRBD1. The CDR3 loop spans 15 amino acids. Trimming removed 1 base from V and 7 bases from J; junction bases left unmatched: 6. Germline CDR1 is SGHTA and CDR2 is FQGNSA. CDR3 region: CASSLDFDRGPGYTF. Here the CDR3 DNA reads TGTGCCAGCAGCTTAGACTTTGACAGGGGGCCTGGCTACACCTTC.

This chain uses TRBV6-5 with TRBJ1-1; no firm D call. V was cut by 5 bases and J by 0 bases, with 13 bases left in between. Germline assignment: CDR1 MNHEY and CDR2 SVGAGI. The CDR3 is 15 amino acids. CDR3 protein: CASSPHGTLNTEAFF. In DNA, the CDR3 is TGTGCCAGCAGTCCACACGGCACACTGAACACTGAAGCTTTCTTT.

This chain joins TRBV9 and TRBJ2-4; weak D call: TRBD2 (5 bases). The CDR3 runs to 14 residues. V was clipped by 3 bases and J by 8 bases, with 15 bases between them. Germline CDR1 SGDLS, CDR2 YYNGEE. Here the CDR3 DNA reads TGTGCCAGCAGCGGATTAGGACTGAGAGACATTCAGTACTTC. Protein sequence: CASSGLGLRDIQYF.

The chain combines TRBV7-9 with TRBJ2-7, with unresolved D. V lost 2 bases and J lost 3, with 5 bases in between. This CDR3 is 12 amino acids long. Germline CDR1 is SEHNR and CDR2 is FQNEAQ (reference sequence). The CDR3 loop reads CASSLISYEQYF. DNA for the CDR3: TGTGCCAGCAGCTTAATAAGCTACGAGCAGTACTTC.

The J gene is TRBJ2-5, the V gene TRBV6-6; D unclear. Germline V CDR1 and CDR2: MNHNY, SVGAGI (reference sequence). The CDR3 totals 12 residues. With 2 bases removed from V and 3 bases from J, the gap between germline ends came to 4 bases. DNA of the CDR3: TGTGCCAGCAGTTACCAGGAAGAGACCCAGTACTTC. Its protein is CASSYQEETQYF.

V and J are TRBV27 and TRBJ2-1; 10 bases are shared with TRBD2. This CDR3 spans 15 amino acids. V lost 5 bases and J lost 4; bases outside the gene matches: 5. Per germline, CDR1 MNHEY and CDR2 SMNVEV (reference sequence). Here the CDR3 reads CASSVGTSVYNEQFF. CDR3 nucleotides: TGTGCCAGCAGTGTCGGGACTAGCGTTTACAATGAGCAGTTCTTC.

This chain connects TRBV19 to TRBJ2-7, with a possible D match to TRBD1 (5 bases). V lost 4 bases and J 2 bases, leaving 6 bases between the germline ends. Germline V CDR1 and CDR2: LNHDA, SQIVND (reference sequence). The CDR3 has 12 residues. The CDR3 reads CASSTGPYEQYF. The CDR3 DNA reads TGTGCCAGTAGTACAGGGCCCTACGAGCAGTACTTC.

This clone has more than one count but fewer than ten. The chain is built from TRBV19 and TRBJ2-7; no clear D. CDR1 LNHDA and CDR2 SQIVND come from the germline V gene (reference sequence). V was cut by 5 bases and J by 4 bases, with 9 bases left in between. The CDR3 is 12 residues long. CDR3 residues: CASSENFYEQYF. CDR3 coding DNA: TGTGCCAGTAGTGAGAACTTTTACGAGCAGTACTTC.

V gene TRBV19 combines with J gene TRBJ2-1, with 8 bases aligning to TRBD1. Germline loops: CDR1 LNHDA, CDR2 SQIVND (reference sequence). This CDR3 has 16 amino acids. Trimming at V came to 10 bases and at J to 0 bases, leaving 11 bases not matched to a gene. CDR3 sequence: CATTGGVTSSYNEQFF. In DNA, the CDR3 is TGTGCCACCACAGGGGGAGTTACCAGCTCCTACAATGAGCAGTTCTTC.

The genes are TRBV7-9 and TRBJ1-2, with D unresolved. The V gene's germline CDR1 is SEHNR and CDR2 FQNEAQ (reference sequence). V was trimmed by 5 bases and J by 3 bases, leaving 10 bases between them. The CDR3 is 13 residues long. The CDR3 region is CASSPVLDYGYTF. CDR3 DNA sequence: TGTGCCAGCAGCCCAGTTTTGGACTATGGCTACACCTTC. Based on the CDR3 plus reference TRBV7-9 and TRBJ1-2, the full variable domain is DTGVSQNPRHKITKRGQNVTFRCDPISEHNRLYWYRQTLGQGPEFLTYFQNEAQLEKSRLLSDRFSAERPKGSFSTLEIQRTEQGDSAMYLCASSPVLDYGYTFGSGTRLTVV.

The genes are TRBV15 and TRBJ1-4; 11 bases align to TRBD1. With V trimmed by 7 bases and J by 2 bases, 15 bases remained unmatched. The CDR3 has 19 amino acids. Germline V gene lookup returns CDR1 LNHNV and CDR2 YYDKDF (reference sequence). The CDR3 loop reads CATMDGQGAGLWTNEKLFF. CDR3 nucleotides: TGTGCCACCATGGACGGACAGGGGGCCGGATTATGGACTAATGAAAAACTGTTTTTT.

The chain recombines TRBV19 with TRBJ2-1; D is unresolved. CDR3 length equals 13 residues. Germline CDR1 reads LNHDA; CDR2 reads SQIVND (reference sequence). V lost 3 bases and J 4 bases, leaving 7 bases between the germline ends. CDR3 amino acids: CASSISGYNEQFF. CDR3 sequence (DNA): TGTGCCAGTAGTATTAGTGGGTACAATGAGCAGTTCTTC. The complete variable domain, with remaining parts taken from reference TRBV19 and TRBJ2-1, reads DGGITQSPKYLFRKEGQNVTLSCEQNLNHDAMYWYRQDPGQGLRLIYYSQIVNDFQKGDIAEGYSVSREKKESFPLTVTSAQKNPTAFYLCASSISGYNEQFFGPGTRLTVL.

The rearrangement joins TRBV27 to TRBJ1-1, with D possibly TRBD1 on 6 matching bases. Trimming removed 6 bases from V and 1 base from J, with 9 bases in between. CDR1 is MNHEY, CDR2 SMNVEV, per germline (reference sequence). This CDR3 is 13 amino acids long. The CDR3 spells CASSSGANTEAFF. The CDR3 nucleotides read TGTGCCAGCAGCTCAGGGGCGAACACTGAAGCTTTCTTT.

J is TRBJ2-7 and V is TRBV11-2, with 9 positions matching TRBD2. This CDR3 has 15 residues. CDR1 is SGHAT, CDR2 FQNNGV, per germline. V was pared by 5 bases and J by 0 bases, with 5 bases of the junction left unmatched. The CDR3 DNA is TGTGCCAGCAGCCCCACTAGCGGGCCCTCCTACGAGCAGTACTTC. Its protein is CASSPTSGPSYEQYF.

This sequence joins TRBV9 and TRBJ2-3; 7 nucleotides agree with TRBD1. This CDR3 comprises 14 residues. Germline assignment: CDR1 SGDLS and CDR2 YYNGEE. J was trimmed by 1 base and V by 3 bases; bases with no gene match: 2. The CDR3 sequence is CASSGTGGTDTQYF. The CDR3 DNA sequence: TGTGCCAGCAGCGGTACAGGGGGCACAGATACGCAGTATTTT.

This clone has only one observation. The chain couples TRBV9 to TRBJ1-1, with D unclear. This CDR3 is 16 amino acids long. Trimming removed 4 bases at V and 0 bases at J, with 16 bases between. Germline assignment: CDR1 SGDLS and CDR2 YYNGEE. The CDR3 here is CASSNNKERMNTEAFF. The CDR3 bases are TGTGCCAGCAGCAACAACAAGGAAAGAATGAACACTGAAGCTTTCTTT.

The chain joins TRBV7-6 to TRBJ1-1; 9 bases fit TRBD1. J was trimmed by 7 bases and V by 5 bases; bases with no gene match: 5. CDR3 length: 13 amino acids. Germline V gene data show CDR1 as SGHVS and CDR2 as FNYEAQ. CDR3 sequence: CASSPWTGVEAFF. The CDR3, as DNA: TGTGCCAGCAGCCCCTGGACAGGGGTTGAAGCTTTCTTT.

V usage is TRBV6-6 and J usage is TRBJ1-5; the D is unclear. The CDR3 consists of 14 residues. The germline V gene has CDR1 MNHNY and CDR2 SVGAGI (reference sequence). Trimming removed 2 bases from V and 5 bases from J, with 10 bases in between. CDR3 sequence (DNA): TGTGCCAGCAGTTACGTAACCCCCGATCAGCCCCAGCATTTT. It encodes CASSYVTPDQPQHF.

The chain couples TRBV27 to TRBJ1-2; D call uncertain. Trimming pared 3 bases from V and 3 bases from J, leaving 11 bases between. Germline values: CDR1 MNHEY, CDR2 SMNVEV (reference sequence). This CDR3 contains 14 residues. CDR3 sequence reads: CASSFAPADYGYTF. CDR3 nucleotide sequence: TGTGCCAGCAGTTTTGCACCCGCCGACTATGGCTACACCTTC.

The CDR3 sequence is CATSRGRSAYGYTF. CDR3 DNA sequence: TGTGCCACCAGCAGGGGACGGTCGGCCTATGGCTACACCTTC. The rearrangement uses TRBV15 and TRBJ1-2; D perhaps matches TRBD1 (5 bases). Germline values: CDR1 LNHNV, CDR2 YYDKDF (reference sequence). This CDR3 has 14 residues. The V and J ends lost 3 bases and 4 bases respectively, with 12 bases between them.

The rearrangement uses TRBV19 and TRBJ2-7; D not certain. This CDR3 has 13 residues. Germline V gene data show CDR1 as LNHDA and CDR2 as SQIVND (reference sequence). V was cut by 1 base and J by 3 bases, with 7 bases left in between. The CDR3 spells CASSIVFNYEQYF. DNA of the CDR3: TGTGCCAGTAGTATAGTTTTTAACTACGAGCAGTACTTC.

J is TRBJ2-7 and V is TRBV7-9, with D maybe TRBD2 (5 bases). Germline loops: CDR1 SEHNR, CDR2 FQNEAQ (reference sequence). The CDR3 covers 13 residues. V dropped 3 bases and J dropped 7 bases, with 13 bases sitting between them. The CDR3 is CASSFPSSGEQYF. CDR3 DNA: TGTGCCAGCAGCTTCCCAAGTTCGGGAGAGCAGTACTTC.

The CDR3 sequence: CASTLTVGNEQYF. CDR3 DNA sequence: TGTGCCAGCACACTGACAGTTGGCAACGAGCAGTACTTC. The V and J genes are TRBV7-9 and TRBJ2-7, with D possibly matching TRBD1 (5 bases). V gave up 7 bases and J gave up 5 bases, with 15 bases separating them. The germline CDR1 and CDR2 sequences are SEHNR and FQNEAQ (reference sequence). The CDR3 runs to 13 residues.